This entry concerns a single T cell receptor beta chain. Its cognate antigen is unknown. The CDR3 extends over 13 amino acids. In germline, CDR1 is MNHEY, CDR2 SMNVEV (reference sequence). J gave up 2 bases and V 6 bases, and 2 bases lay outside the gene matches. These data come from a study of T cell clonotyping in hematopoietic cell transplantation. Study-wide context: Pretransplant recipient samples were taken after cytoreduction. Notes on the study in general: At the given depth, recipient repertoires were over 97% de novo clonotypes. After transplant, recipient diversity fell while pathologically expanded clonotypes grew through day 180.

The time point is: recipient sample about 28 days before transplant, after cytoreduction. Assay: immunoSEQ multiplex PCR; the TCRdb copy retains only in-frame clones and omits some. The sample carries approximately 11,000 clones, more than 85% recorded once. The sequence was collected from a woman in her forties with acute myeloid leukemia. Some clones in this sample may be carry-over from other donors' samples. The source was peripheral blood mononuclear cells, collected before stem cell transplant. The V gene is TRBV27, the J gene TRBJ1-2, with 8 positions matching TRBD1. The CDR3 region is CASRTGENYGYTF. DNA of the CDR3: TGTGCCAGCAGGACAGGGGAAAACTATGGCTACACCTTC.